These T cell receptor beta chains were read from a single sample in a study of blood T cells in healthy people across ages. MiXCR, run by TCRdb on the 5' RACE reads, gives a single entry per CDR3 protein. The sample carries about 1 million distinct CDR3 sequences, 40% to 45% recorded once. Sequencing was done on a sample of blood. These receptors were obtained from an older woman in good health. CDR3s leave out the opening cysteine and the closing phenylalanine or tryptophan.

v_gene: TRBV10-2; j_gene: TRBJ1-1; CDR3aa: ASTVGLEPNTEAF
v_gene: TRBV29-1; j_gene: TRBJ2-7; CDR3aa: SVEWASGRALGYEQY
v_gene: TRBV29-1; j_gene: TRBJ2-1; CDR3aa: SVLTLAGSYNEQF
v_gene: TRBV5-1; j_gene: TRBJ2-1; CDR3aa: ASSSELRAGVSNEQF
v_gene: TRBV10-3; j_gene: TRBJ2-7; CDR3aa: AISESPQGPYEQY
v_gene: TRBV3-1; j_gene: TRBJ1-2; CDR3aa: ASSHRHSNYGYT
v_gene: TRBV12-3/TRBV12-4; j_gene: TRBJ1-1; CDR3aa: ASSFYLTEAF
v_gene: TRBV10-1; j_gene: NA; CDR3aa: ASSDPGSHEQY
v_gene: TRBV6-1; j_gene: TRBJ2-7; CDR3aa: ASSDVASGRYYEQY
v_gene: TRBV3-1; j_gene: TRBJ2-5; CDR3aa: ASSQVVGAREQY
v_gene: TRBV7-8; j_gene: TRBJ2-1; CDR3aa: ASIPGTREQF
v_gene: TRBV30; j_gene: TRBJ2-5; CDR3aa: AWSAIRLAAETQY
v_gene: TRBV6-6; j_gene: TRBJ1-1; CDR3aa: ASGTFGTEAF
v_gene: TRBV29-1; j_gene: TRBJ2-5; CDR3aa: SVGGALVRLAGLETQY
v_gene: TRBV7-8; j_gene: TRBJ1-2; CDR3aa: ASSLVGQGRRNGYT
v_gene: TRBV30; j_gene: TRBJ2-4; CDR3aa: AWSGTSESWQY
v_gene: TRBV20-1; j_gene: TRBJ2-1; CDR3aa: STYFVVQF
v_gene: TRBV27; j_gene: TRBJ1-2; CDR3aa: ASSSGGPIFGYT
v_gene: TRBV24-1; j_gene: TRBJ2-1; CDR3aa: ATSEGGTTSYNEQF
v_gene: TRBV11-2; j_gene: NA; CDR3aa: ASSLGSWREIPHEQY
v_gene: TRBV18; j_gene: TRBJ2-1; CDR3aa: ASSPQSKAANEQF
v_gene: TRBV20-1; j_gene: TRBJ2-3; CDR3aa: SATLAGHGADTQY
v_gene: TRBV27; j_gene: TRBJ2-5; CDR3aa: ASSVGSRETQY
v_gene: TRBV5-6; j_gene: TRBJ2-5; CDR3aa: ASSTGTGFRETQY
v_gene: TRBV5-1; j_gene: TRBJ2-3; CDR3aa: ASSLWTPNTDTQY
v_gene: TRBV27; j_gene: TRBJ1-5; CDR3aa: ASSSGRIHSNQPQH
v_gene: TRBV7-8; j_gene: TRBJ2-5; CDR3aa: ASSSRTAYQETQY
v_gene: TRBV20-1; j_gene: TRBJ2-1; CDR3aa: SARDAGRVDTYNEQF
v_gene: TRBV15; j_gene: TRBJ2-2; CDR3aa: ATSREQTGELF
v_gene: TRBV27; j_gene: TRBJ2-1; CDR3aa: ASSYFAGNEQF
v_gene: TRBV6-1; j_gene: TRBJ2-3; CDR3aa: ASSEAVGAGGASKY
v_gene: TRBV6-5; j_gene: TRBJ1-2; CDR3aa: ASSYAANYGYT
v_gene: TRBV6-5; j_gene: TRBJ2-1; CDR3aa: ASNQGGDSGYNEQF
v_gene: TRBV6-5; j_gene: TRBJ2-3; CDR3aa: ASSYSRVRGLARGTDTQY
v_gene: TRBV20-1; j_gene: TRBJ2-1; CDR3aa: SASSGRGVYNEQF
v_gene: TRBV29-1; j_gene: TRBJ2-5; CDR3aa: SVLRTGRQETQY
v_gene: TRBV4-1; j_gene: TRBJ2-7; CDR3aa: ASSQVGRGYEQY
v_gene: TRBV24-1; j_gene: TRBJ2-5; CDR3aa: ATSDPRTEETQY
v_gene: TRBV5-1; j_gene: TRBJ2-5; CDR3aa: ASQVGGYKETQY
v_gene: TRBV20-1; j_gene: TRBJ2-3; CDR3aa: SARDVRREAGDTQY
v_gene: TRBV27; j_gene: TRBJ2-4; CDR3aa: ASSTLPGLAAGEQY
v_gene: TRBV5-1; j_gene: TRBJ2-7; CDR3aa: ASSLTTGTYEQY
v_gene: TRBV29-1; j_gene: TRBJ2-5; CDR3aa: SVDPGAGETQY
v_gene: TRBV5-1; j_gene: TRBJ2-5; CDR3aa: ASSNGLAEGSRTQY
v_gene: TRBV12-3/TRBV12-4; j_gene: TRBJ2-5; CDR3aa: ASSYRAVAGGGQETQY
v_gene: TRBV29-1; j_gene: TRBJ1-2; CDR3aa: SVFQIRGVVGYGYT
v_gene: TRBV27; j_gene: TRBJ2-5; CDR3aa: ASSFTGVRETQY
v_gene: TRBV27; j_gene: TRBJ2-7; CDR3aa: ASSFGPLGQLPNYEQY
v_gene: TRBV12-3/TRBV12-4; j_gene: TRBJ1-2; CDR3aa: ASSPRVLYGYT
v_gene: TRBV2; j_gene: TRBJ2-1; CDR3aa: ASRIGVTGSHEQF
v_gene: TRBV20-1; j_gene: TRBJ2-3; CDR3aa: SARSDRDTQY
v_gene: TRBV7-2; j_gene: TRBJ2-3; CDR3aa: ASRAFGGSTDTQY
v_gene: TRBV6-5; j_gene: TRBJ1-5; CDR3aa: ASSYSGEGQPQH
v_gene: TRBV20-1; j_gene: TRBJ2-5; CDR3aa: SAPKAVGRETQY
v_gene: TRBV7-9; j_gene: TRBJ2-3; CDR3aa: ASSPQGADTQY
v_gene: TRBV6-5; j_gene: TRBJ1-1; CDR3aa: ASTVDRVGAEAF
v_gene: TRBV20-1; j_gene: TRBJ1-5; CDR3aa: SASQGANQPQH
v_gene: TRBV20-1; j_gene: TRBJ1-6; CDR3aa: SARVEGKGNSPLH
v_gene: TRBV10-3; j_gene: TRBJ1-4; CDR3aa: AIRYRSDEKLF